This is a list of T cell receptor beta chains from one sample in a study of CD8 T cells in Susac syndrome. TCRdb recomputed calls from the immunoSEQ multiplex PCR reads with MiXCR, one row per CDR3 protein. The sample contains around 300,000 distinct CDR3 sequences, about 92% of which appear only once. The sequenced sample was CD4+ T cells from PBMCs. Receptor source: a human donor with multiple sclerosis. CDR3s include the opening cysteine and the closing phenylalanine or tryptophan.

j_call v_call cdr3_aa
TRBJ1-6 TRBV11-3 CASTFSRNSPLHF
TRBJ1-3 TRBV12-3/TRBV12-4 CASQREAAGNTIYF
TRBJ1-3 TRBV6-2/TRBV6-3 CASSSDGYSGNTIYF
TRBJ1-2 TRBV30 CAWRTMNYGYTF
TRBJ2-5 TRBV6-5 CASSSPGVETQYF
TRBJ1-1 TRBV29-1 CSVSDSPFTEAFF
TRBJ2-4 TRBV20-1 CSARTGQDDIQYF
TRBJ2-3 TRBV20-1 CSAPGAGSDTQYF
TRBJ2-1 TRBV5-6 CASSLLGSSYNEQFF
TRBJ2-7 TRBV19 CTSSIGRTYEQYF
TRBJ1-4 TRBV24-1 CATSDPTTTAGKLFF
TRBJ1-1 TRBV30 CAWSVQGDEAFF
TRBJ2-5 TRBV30 CAWSVGTQETQYF
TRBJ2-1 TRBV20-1 CSAGALAGVRNEQFF
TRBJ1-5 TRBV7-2 CASSPNVASNQPQHF
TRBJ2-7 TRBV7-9 CASGLNSYEQYF
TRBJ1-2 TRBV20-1 CSAREGGSSYGYTF
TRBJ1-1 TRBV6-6 CASSYSKGDTALF
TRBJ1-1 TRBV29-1 CSVGRGVGANTEAFF
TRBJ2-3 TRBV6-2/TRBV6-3 CAPPGARTQLSTDTQYF
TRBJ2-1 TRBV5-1 CASSLAGSSYNEQFF
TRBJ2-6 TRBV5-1 CASSPPQLSGANVLTF
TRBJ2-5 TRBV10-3 CAISGGRETQYF
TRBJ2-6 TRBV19 CASNRFSGANVLTF
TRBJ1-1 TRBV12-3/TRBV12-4 CASSPGQGHEAFF
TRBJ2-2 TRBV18 CASSQGHHTGELFF
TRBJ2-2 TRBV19 CASSNLGVNTGELFF
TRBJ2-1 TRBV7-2 CASSLSGGGSNEQFF
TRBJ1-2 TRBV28 CASSLELSWYGYTF
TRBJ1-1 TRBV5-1 CASSIWTGSKDEAFF
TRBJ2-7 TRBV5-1 CASSFSGGKGYEQYF
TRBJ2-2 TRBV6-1 CASSAQERGNTGELFF
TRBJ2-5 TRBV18 CASSPRRKPSETQYF
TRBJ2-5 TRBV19 CASSGGRTGKRETQYF
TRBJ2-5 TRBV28 CASSRIAGVEETQYF
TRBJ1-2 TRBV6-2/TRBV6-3 CASSYDGQGARGYGYTF
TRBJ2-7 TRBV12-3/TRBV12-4 CASPELAGGLDEQYF
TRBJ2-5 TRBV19 CASSISASGGPETQYF
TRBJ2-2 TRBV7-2 CASSLNGGNTGELFF
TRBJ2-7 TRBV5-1 CASSLAVGRGNEQYF
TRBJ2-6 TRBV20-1 CSARVGGSGANVLTF
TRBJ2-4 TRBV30 CAFKPSPNIQYF